A single sample is the source of the 27 T cell receptor beta chains below, sequenced in a study of T cells in Graves' hyperthyroidism and ophthalmopathy. RNA transcripts were the template for amplifying TCR beta CDR3 regions. An initial round of RT-PCR targeting the TCR CDR3 relied on the HTBI primer set. Using its own MiXCR run on the multiplex PCR reads, TCRdb lists one record per CDR3 protein. Here the sample spans about 300,000 distinct CDR3 sequences, less than 30% being singletons. Source material: blood. Receptors were obtained from a middle-aged man with Graves' hyperthyroidism that later progressed to Graves' ophthalmopathy.

This clonotype was picked up many times. The genes are TRBV6-5 and TRBJ2-2; D unresolved. The CDR3 contains 13 residues. Germline V CDR1 and CDR2: MNHEY, SVGAGI. V was cut by 10 bases and J by 0 bases, with 9 bases left in between. The CDR3 sequence is CAIGDTNTGELFF. The CDR3 region has the DNA TGTGCCATTGGAGACACGAACACCGGGGAGCTGTTTTTT.

The table lists this clonotype with many counts. The rearrangement uses TRBV12-3 or TRBV12-4 and TRBJ2-6, with TRBD1 identical over 9 bases. Unmatched junction bases numbered 4, after V lost 3 bases and J lost 1 base. The CDR3 is 17 amino acids. The CDR3 region is CASSFGDRVSGANVLTF. DNA of the CDR3: TGTGCCAGCAGTTTCGGGGACAGGGTATCTGGGGCCAACGTCCTGACTTTC.

The J gene is TRBJ1-1, the V gene TRBV12-5; TRBD1 aligns across 7 bases. The germline gives CDR1 LGHNT, CDR2 FRNRAP. V trimming: 2 bases; J trimming: 11 bases; junction bases outside the gene matches: 5. This CDR3 comprises 12 residues. Written as DNA, the CDR3 is TGTGCTAGTGGTTTGAACAGGGGCCCCGCTTTCTTT. Translated, it gives CASGLNRGPAFF.

This clonotype was counted many times. The rearrangement uses TRBV15 and TRBJ1-1; TRBD1 matches 9 bases. Germline V gene lookup returns CDR1 LNHNV and CDR2 YYDKDF (reference sequence). There are 15 residues in the CDR3. The J segment lost 9 bases and the V segment lost 3 bases, leaving 11 bases of the junction unmatched. As DNA, the CDR3 is TGTGCCACCAGCAGGGATGTACCGGGACAGGGAAAAGCTTTCTTT. Translated: CATSRDVPGQGKAFF.

In its sample, this clonotype was seen many times. The chain is built from TRBV10-3 and TRBJ2-7; no clear D gene. CDR3 length equals 14 residues. V lost 4 bases and J lost 0, with 10 bases in between. Germline V gene lookup returns CDR1 ENHRY and CDR2 SYGVKD. The CDR3 protein is CAISVSQNSYEQYF. The CDR3 DNA reads as TGTGCCATCAGTGTCTCACAGAACTCCTACGAGCAGTACTTC.

This clonotype appeared many times. An end of the junction does not agree with germline; a read error may underlie this. The V call is TRBV29-1, the J call TRBJ2-2; D remains unclear. Germline loops: CDR1 SQVTM, CDR2 ANQGSEA. This CDR3 comprises 13 residues. The CDR3 protein is CSVDMVNAGELFF. As DNA, the CDR3 is TGCAGCGTTGATATGGTGAACGCCGGGGAGCTGTTTTTT.

The table lists this clonotype with many counts. The chain recombines TRBV12-3 or TRBV12-4 with TRBJ1-5, with D perhaps matching TRBD1 (6 bases). The CDR3 is 14 amino acids. V was trimmed by 6 bases and J by 3 bases, leaving 12 bases between them. CDR3 bases: TGTGCCAGCAGCCAGACAGGAAACAATCAGCCCCAGCATTTT. Its translation: CASSQTGNNQPQHF.

This clonotype occurred many times. A much larger clone differs from this one at a single base, so this may be a read error. This rearrangement joins TRBV6-1 to TRBJ1-2; 7 nucleotides align to TRBD1. The CDR3 consists of 16 residues. The ends lost 4 bases at V and 5 bases at J; junction bases unmatched: 13. Germline V gives CDR1 MNHNS, CDR2 SASEGT. The CDR3 here is CASSGEGAPPFYGYTF. The CDR3 bases are TGTGCCAGCAGTGGGGAGGGGGCGCCGCCCTTTTATGGCTACACCTTC.

The rearrangement links TRBV12-3 or TRBV12-4 to TRBJ1-1; D gene uncertain. V lost 1 base, J lost 0 bases, and 15 bases lay in between. The CDR3 sequence is 17 residues long. Here the CDR3 reads CASSLVFGIAMNTEAFF. DNA of the CDR3: TGTGCCAGCAGTTTAGTATTCGGTATAGCCATGAACACTGAAGCTTTCTTT.

This clonotype has a count of ten or more. The CDR3 region has the DNA TGTGCCAGCAGCACTAGCGGGAGCGCCAACACCGGGGAGCTGTTTTTT. It codes for CASSTSGSANTGELFF. The chain uses TRBV6-1 and TRBJ2-2, with TRBD2 matching over 11 bases. CDR3 length: 16 amino acids. The trim removed 6 bases at V and 2 bases at J, leaving 5 bases unmatched. The germline V gene has CDR1 MNHNS and CDR2 SASEGT.

This chain links TRBV19 with TRBJ2-7, with 12 bases lining up with TRBD2. This CDR3 is 14 amino acids long. Germline lookup yields CDR1 LNHDA and CDR2 SQIVND (reference sequence). V lost 5 bases and J lost 8; bases outside the gene matches: 7. The DNA of the CDR3 is TGTGCCAGTAGTCTAGCGGGAGGGCCGAATAAGCAGTACTTC. It specifies CASSLAGGPNKQYF.

This clonotype has at least ten counts. V is TRBV27 and J is TRBJ2-1; maybe TRBD1 (5 bases). V lost 5 bases and J lost 5, with 10 bases in between. The length of the CDR3 is 13 residues. CDR1 MNHEY and CDR2 SMNVEV come from the germline V gene (reference sequence). The CDR3 DNA sequence: TGTGCCAGCAGTGTTCGACAGCACAATGAGCAGTTCTTC. Amino acids: CASSVRQHNEQFF.

This clonotype was seen many times. CDR3 region: CASSIVAGNYEQYF. The CDR3 nucleotides are TGTGCCAGTAGTATTGTAGCGGGGAACTACGAGCAGTACTTC. The chain uses TRBV19 and TRBJ2-7, with TRBD2 identical over 8 bases. The germline V gene encodes CDR1 LNHDA and CDR2 SQIVND (reference sequence). V lost 3 bases to trimming and J lost 3 bases; unmatched junction nucleotides: 4. This CDR3 comprises 14 residues. Filled out from reference TRBV19 and TRBJ2-7, the complete variable domain reads DGGITQSPKYLFRKEGQNVTLSCEQNLNHDAMYWYRQDPGQGLRLIYYSQIVNDFQKGDIAEGYSVSREKKESFPLTVTSAQKNPTAFYLCASSIVAGNYEQYFGPGTRLTVT.

This clonotype was seen many times. The CDR3 region has the DNA TGTGCCAGCAGTTACTCTGATTGGCGGGAGGGCATTCAGCAAAACATTCAGTACTTC. It encodes CASSYSDWREGIQQNIQYF. V is TRBV6-2 or TRBV6-3 and J is TRBJ2-4; TRBD2 aligns across 9 bases. This CDR3 contains 19 residues. V lost 0 bases, J lost 5 bases, and 14 bases stayed unmatched. Per the germline V gene, CDR1 is MNHEY and CDR2 is SVGEGT.

In its sample, this clonotype was seen many times. The J gene is TRBJ1-1, the V gene TRBV6-1, with D perhaps TRBD1 (6 bases). CDR1 is MNHNS, CDR2 SASEGT, per germline. There are 16 residues in the CDR3. V gave up 8 bases and J gave up 2 bases, with 21 bases separating them. The CDR3 coding sequence is TGTGCCAGCCTCGGAGTGATACAGGGACCAAACACTGAAGCTTTCTTT. This translates into CASLGVIQGPNTEAFF.

This clonotype occurred many times. The rearrangement uses TRBV29-1 and TRBJ2-7, with 8 bases that match TRBD1. The CDR3 loop spans 11 amino acids. Germline CDR1 reads SQVTM; CDR2 reads ANQGSEA. The J segment lost 7 bases and the V segment lost 6 bases, leaving 5 bases of the junction unmatched. The CDR3 region has the DNA TGCAGCGTAGAGACAGGGGAAGAGCAGTACTTC. It codes for CSVETGEEQYF.

In its sample, this clonotype was seen many times. The chain uses TRBV12-3 or TRBV12-4 and TRBJ2-6; weak D call: TRBD2 (5 bases). The CDR3 length is 17 residues. With 6 bases removed from V and 0 bases from J, the gap between germline ends came to 15 bases. CDR3 nucleotides: TGTGCCAGCAGCTCCGGACTCGTAAGCTCTGGGGCCAACGTCCTGACTTTC. This translates into CASSSGLVSSGANVLTF.

V usage is TRBV24-1 and J usage is TRBJ2-5, with 9 nucleotides matching TRBD2. This CDR3 has 15 amino acids. V gave up 4 bases and J gave up 4 bases; unmatched junction bases: 6. Germline CDR1 reads KGHDR; CDR2 reads SFDVKD. The CDR3 is CATSDPTSGVETQYF. The CDR3 DNA is TGTGCCACCAGTGACCCGACTAGCGGTGTAGAGACCCAGTACTTC.

This clonotype was seen repeatedly, ten times or more. V and J are TRBV12-3 or TRBV12-4 and TRBJ2-7; tentative D call: TRBD1 (5 bases). The CDR3 has 12 residues. V was cut by 6 bases and J by 7 bases, with 13 bases left in between. The CDR3 DNA reads as TGTGCCAGCAGAGGGGCCCGGATGGAGCAGTACTTC. Its translation: CASRGARMEQYF.

This clonotype was observed many times. The chain combines TRBV25-1 with TRBJ2-5; D might be TRBD1 (5 bases). The CDR3 is 14 residues long. The V end lost 1 base, the J end lost 1 base, and 7 bases lay between the germline ends. CDR1 is MGHDK, CDR2 SYGVNS, per germline. This chain's CDR3 is CASSELTGQETQYF. In nucleotides, the CDR3 is TGTGCCAGCAGTGAATTAACAGGCCAAGAGACCCAGTACTTC.

This clonotype has ten or more counts. The V and J genes are TRBV7-8 and TRBJ1-2; D ambiguous. V dropped 0 bases and J dropped 4 bases, with 9 bases sitting between them. Germline V gene data show CDR1 as SGHVS and CDR2 as FQNEAQ. This CDR3 comprises 14 residues. The CDR3 loop is CASSLATNLYGYTF. The CDR3 coding sequence is TGTGCCAGCAGCTTAGCAACTAACCTCTATGGCTACACCTTC.

The chain combines TRBV28 with TRBJ2-5, with 11 nucleotides matching TRBD2. J gave up 2 bases and V 3 bases, and 5 bases lay outside the gene matches. The V gene's germline CDR1 is MDHEN and CDR2 SYDVKM. CDR3 length equals 16 residues. The CDR3 spells CASSLGGLAAQETQYF. Here the CDR3 DNA reads TGTGCCAGCAGTTTGGGGGGACTAGCGGCTCAAGAGACCCAGTACTTC.

This clonotype was counted many times. The V gene is TRBV12-3 or TRBV12-4, the J gene TRBJ1-1; D remains ambiguous. The CDR3 runs 14 residues. Trimming pared 3 bases from V and 0 bases from J, leaving 8 bases between. The CDR3 loop is CASSFAGMNTEAFF. The CDR3 nucleotides are TGTGCCAGCAGTTTTGCGGGGATGAACACTGAAGCTTTCTTT.

This clonotype was counted ten times or more. This rearrangement joins TRBV6-1 to TRBJ1-5; tentative D call: TRBD1 (5 bases). Germline CDR1 reads MNHNS; CDR2 reads SASEGT. The V end lost 8 bases, the J end lost 2 bases, and 16 bases lay between the germline ends. CDR3 length: 15 amino acids. The CDR3 nucleotides read TGTGCCAGCCGCTCCGTGGGGCTGGGCAATCAGCCCCAGCATTTT. Encoded protein: CASRSVGLGNQPQHF.

This clonotype came up many times. A single base separates this from a much larger clone, so it may be a read error. The chain uses TRBV7-8 and TRBJ1-3, with 7 bases fitting TRBD1. The germline V gene encodes CDR1 SGHVS and CDR2 FQNEAQ. There are 15 residues in the CDR3. This CDR3 is CASSAWDSTGSTIYF. CDR3 nucleotides: TGTGCCAGCAGCGCTTGGGACAGCACTGGAAGCACCATATATTTT.

This clonotype has a count of ten or more. The chain joins TRBV12-3 or TRBV12-4 to TRBJ2-2; no clear D gene. The CDR3 runs to 14 residues. Trimming stripped 5 bases from V and 4 bases from J, with 11 bases between. In DNA form, the CDR3 reads TGTGCCAGCAGTCCGAAACAGCCCACCGGGGAGCTGTTTTTT. Protein: CASSPKQPTGELFF.

In its sample, this clonotype was seen many times. This chain connects TRBV30 to TRBJ1-1; TRBD1 aligns across 9 bases. Germline V gene lookup returns CDR1 GTSNPN and CDR2 SVGIG (reference sequence). Losses at the gene ends were 4 bases for V and 12 bases for J; bases not matched to a gene: 9. The CDR3 spans 12 residues. The CDR3 region has the DNA TGTGCCTGGAATCCGGGACAGGGTAAAACTTTCTTT. Encoded protein: CAWNPGQGKTFF.